Listed below are T cell receptor beta chains from one sample, sequenced in a study of T cells of healthy individuals. One entry per CDR3 protein, called by TCRdb with MiXCR from the 5' RACE reads. Of some 39,000 distinct CDR3 sequences in the sample, about 4.2% are singletons; the top ten hold under 10%. These TCRs come from a human donor in good health. Each CDR3 is given with its conserved first and last residue. Each record gives: V gene, J gene, clone size, D gene, CDR3 DNA, CDR3 protein. A D gene is named only where the DNA matches it firmly. Size is stated for part of the rows, as once, few or many counts, or as a class when the clone is expanded.

>TRBV24-1|TRBJ2-2|many|NA
TGTGCCACCAGTGATACCTGGAATAAGGACACCGGGGAGCTGTTTTTT
CATSDTWNKDTGELFF
>TRBV2|TRBJ2-5|few|TRBD1
TGTGCCAGCAGTACCCAGACAGGGTTGCAAGAGACCCAGTACTTC
CASSTQTGLQETQYF
>TRBV7-2|TRBJ2-5|many|TRBD2
TGTGCCAGCAGCTTAGGACTAGCGGGAGAGACCCAGTACTTC
CASSLGLAGETQYF
>TRBV20-1|TRBJ1-2|NA|NA
TGCAGTGCTAGAGATGAACCTAGGGCAGTTTATGGCTACAACTTC
CSARDEPRAVYGYNF
>TRBV7-2|TRBJ1-2|many|NA
TGTGCCAGCAGCAAAGATCCCCCGGGGATTTATGGCTACACCTTC
CASSKDPPGIYGYTF
>TRBV5-1|TRBJ2-7|many|TRBD2
TGCGCCAGCAGCTCCCCCATGGGCGGGGGGATTGATGCCGAGCAGTACTTC
CASSSPMGGGIDAEQYF
>TRBV7-6|TRBJ2-7|few|NA
TGTGCCAGCAGCCCCAGGGTGGCAGGCCCGTCCTACGAGCAGTACTTC
CASSPRVAGPSYEQYF
>TRBV5-4|TRBJ1-4|few|TRBD1
TGTGCCAGCAGCCGGGACAGGGGAGCAACTAATGAAAAACTGTTTTTT
CASSRDRGATNEKLFF
>TRBV4-1|TRBJ1-2|NA|NA
TGCGCCAGCAGCCAACAAATTCACCCCCTCAACTATGGCTACACCTTC
CASSQQIHPLNYGYTF
>TRBV4-2|TRBJ2-1|many|NA
TGTGCCAGCAGCCAACCGGGTTACTACAATGAGCAGTTCTTC
CASSQPGYYNEQFF
>TRBV29-1|TRBJ2-2|many|NA
TGCAGCGCCAGGAACACCGGGGAGCTGTTTTTT
CSARNTGELFF
>TRBV20-1|TRBJ1-6|many|TRBD1
TGCAGTGCTACGGACAGGCGGCGGAATTCACCCCTCCACTTT
CSATDRRRNSPLHF
>TRBV3-1|TRBJ2-3|few|NA
TGTGCCAGCAGCCCGACGGGGGCAGATACGCAGTATTTT
CASSPTGADTQYF
>TRBV12-3/TRBV12-4|TRBJ1-5|many|NA
TGTGCCAGCAGTTTAACGGCGGTGGGGCCCAATCAGCCCCAGCATTTT
CASSLTAVGPNQPQHF
>TRBV7-3|TRBJ2-1|many|TRBD2
TGTGCCAGCAGCTTAGTACTAGCGGGGCACAATGAGCAGTTCTTC
CASSLVLAGHNEQFF